Below, 14 T cell receptor beta chains from the same sample are listed, as sequenced in a study of blood T cell repertoires in COVID-19. Clones were sequenced by immunoSEQ multiplex PCR, and TCRdb holds only the in-frame ones, with some missing. This sample has about 46,000 clones, with approximately 86% found just once. The specimen sequenced was PBMCs or T cells enriched from blood (not recorded which). The source of these receptors is a woman in her 50s who had recovered from COVID-19.

The chain combines TRBV6-2 or TRBV6-3 with TRBJ1-5; 9 bases match TRBD1. Germline CDR1 MNHEY, CDR2 SVGEGT. Trimming took 5 bases from V and 0 from J; bases not matched to a gene: 17. There are 20 residues in the CDR3. CDR3 DNA: TGTGCCAGCAGTCCAAGACCGCTAGGACAGGGGCAATATAGCAATCAGCCCCAGCATTTT. The encoded protein is CASSPRPLGQGQYSNQPQHF.

The V and J genes are TRBV5-5 and TRBJ1-1, with TRBD1 matching 7 bases. Germline values: CDR1 SGHKS, CDR2 YYEKEE (reference sequence). With 2 bases clipped from V and 2 bases from J, the junction kept 9 bases outside the gene matches. The CDR3 is 16 residues long. In DNA, the CDR3 is TGTGCCAGCAGCTTAGGCCCGGGACAGCGAAACACTGAAGCTTTCTTT. The encoded protein is CASSLGPGQRNTEAFF. The full variable domain, with the rest looked up from reference TRBV5-5 and TRBJ1-1, is DAGVTQSPTHLIKTRGQQVTLRCSPISGHKSVSWYQQVLGQGPQFIFQYYEKEERGRGNFPDRFSARQFPNYSSELNVNALLLGDSALYLCASSLGPGQRNTEAFFGQGTRLTVV.

V usage is TRBV7-9 and J usage is TRBJ2-1, with D perhaps TRBD2 (5 bases). Germline V gives CDR1 SEHNR, CDR2 FQNEAQ (reference sequence). The CDR3 runs 12 residues. The CDR3 protein is CSGGRDYNEQFF. As DNA, the CDR3 is TGTAGCGGTGGACGGGACTACAATGAGCAGTTCTTC.

J is TRBJ2-5 and V is TRBV7-9; TRBD2 matches 10 bases. The CDR3 contains 15 residues. J was trimmed by 5 bases and V by 3 bases; bases with no gene match: 6. Germline values: CDR1 SEHNR, CDR2 FQNEAQ (reference sequence). The CDR3 is CASSLGLAGVETQYF. The CDR3 DNA follows: TGTGCCAGCAGCTTGGGGCTAGCGGGAGTGGAGACCCAGTACTTC.

In this sample, this clone turned up a few times. The chain combines TRBV28 with TRBJ1-2; possibly TRBD1 for D (6 bases). Per the germline V gene, CDR1 is MDHEN and CDR2 is SYDVKM. This CDR3 contains 15 residues. V dropped 4 bases and J dropped 1 base, with 13 bases sitting between them. The CDR3 reads CASSSIRTVNYGYTF. The CDR3 DNA follows: TGTGCCAGCAGTTCAATCCGGACAGTTAACTATGGCTACACCTTC.

This rearrangement joins TRBV6-2 or TRBV6-3 to TRBJ2-7; 15 nucleotides agree with TRBD2. J lost 6 bases, V lost 6 bases, and 6 bases had no gene match. CDR1 is MNHEY and CDR2 is SVGEGT in the germline V gene. This CDR3 is built from 15 residues. The CDR3: CASSVPGLAGGEQYF. The CDR3 DNA follows: TGTGCCAGCAGCGTCCCGGGACTAGCGGGAGGCGAGCAGTACTTC.

V and J are TRBV19 and TRBJ2-1, with TRBD2 as a possible D gene (5 bases). This CDR3 has 15 amino acids. CDR1 and CDR2 (germline): LNHDA, SQIVND (reference sequence). V lost 10 bases and J lost 4, with 20 bases in between. This chain's CDR3 is CATAHLATRYNEQFF. In DNA form, the CDR3 reads TGTGCCACAGCCCACCTAGCCACAAGGTACAATGAGCAGTTCTTC.

In its sample, this clone was seen once. The chain joins TRBV28 to TRBJ1-2, with TRBD1 identical over 7 bases. This CDR3 comprises 14 residues. Germline V lookup: CDR1 MDHEN, CDR2 SYDVKM. J was trimmed by 7 bases and V by 3 bases; bases with no gene match: 8. The CDR3 is CASSFFSDRAGYTF. The CDR3 region has the DNA TGTGCCAGCAGTTTCTTTTCTGACAGGGCTGGCTACACCTTC.

The V and J genes are TRBV2 and TRBJ1-6, with a weak D call TRBD1 (5 bases). Trimming stripped 2 bases from V and 7 bases from J, with 15 bases between. CDR1 and CDR2 from the germline V gene are SNHLY and FYNNEI. CDR3 length: 16 residues. The CDR3 region has the DNA TGTGCCAGCAGTGAACAGGGAAAGGGTGTGAATTCACCCCTCCACTTT. Translating gives CASSEQGKGVNSPLHF.

V and J are TRBV6-5 and TRBJ1-2; TRBD1 might be the D (6 bases). Per germline, CDR1 MNHEY and CDR2 SVGAGI. The CDR3 is made up of 14 amino acids. Deletions cut 5 bases from V and 7 bases from J, with 17 bases between. The CDR3 loop is CASSPLQGRGGYTF. The CDR3 region has the DNA TGTGCCAGCAGTCCGCTACAGGGCCGGGGTGGCTACACCTTC.

The chain joins TRBV11-2 to TRBJ2-7; the D is unclear. CDR1 SGHAT and CDR2 FQNNGV come from the germline V gene. CDR3 length: 11 residues. The V end was cut by 1 base, the J end by 5 bases, with 3 bases between. The CDR3 DNA sequence: TGTGCCAGCAGCTTAGCAAACGAGCAGTACTTC. Residues: CASSLANEQYF.

V usage is TRBV7-2 and J usage is TRBJ2-7; 10 positions match TRBD1. CDR1 is SGHTA, CDR2 FQGNSA, per germline. The CDR3 length is 16 residues. Trimming took 0 bases from V and 4 from J; bases not matched to a gene: 6. DNA for the CDR3: TGTGCCAGCAGCTTAGCGAGACAGGGGGCGCGGTACGAGCAGTACTTC. Translation gives CASSLARQGARYEQYF.

The chain is built from TRBV9 and TRBJ2-2; D is ambiguous. CDR3 size: 13 residues. V was trimmed by 0 bases and J by 7 bases, leaving 7 bases between them. CDR1 is SGDLS and CDR2 is YYNGEE in the germline V gene. DNA of the CDR3: TGTGCCAGCAGCGTAGCGGCGGACGGGGAGCTGTTTTTT. It encodes CASSVAADGELFF. Supplemented by reference TRBV9 and TRBJ2-2, the full variable domain reads DSGVTQTPKHLITATGQRVTLRCSPRSGDLSVYWYQQSLDQGLQFLIQYYNGEERAKGNILERFSAQQFPDLHSELNLSSLELGDSALYFCASSVAADGELFFGEGSRLTVL.

The chain couples TRBV5-4 to TRBJ2-2, with TRBD2 matching 13 bases. There are 16 residues in the CDR3. Germline V CDR1 and CDR2: SGHNT, YYREEE (reference sequence). V was pared by 2 bases and J by 4 bases, with 2 bases of the junction left unmatched. CDR3 in amino acids: CASSFGTSGVTGELFF. CDR3 DNA: TGTGCCAGCAGCTTCGGGACTAGCGGGGTCACCGGGGAGCTGTTTTTT.